The clone carrying this T cell receptor (beta chain) was found many times. Its target is unknown. The record originates from a study of T cells in Graves' hyperthyroidism and ophthalmopathy. Study-wide background: Peripheral blood draws took place at initial diagnosis, ahead of any treatment.

The length of the CDR3 is 12 residues. V shed 1 base and J shed 6 bases, with 6 bases lying between them. The germline V gene has CDR1 SEHNR and CDR2 FQNEAQ (reference sequence). The investigators amplified TCR beta CDR3 regions from RNA transcripts. Primed by the HTBI set, a first-round RT-PCR was run on the TCR CDR3. TCRdb analysed the multiplex PCR reads with MiXCR anew, one entry per CDR3 protein. The top ten hold 15% to 20% of the sample, which has over 500,000 distinct CDR3 sequences, roughly a sixth seen once. Points from the study as a whole: The model forecast ophthalmopathy, anticipating it by a median approximately 6.1 months before onset.

Sequences were obtained from blood. This TCR was sampled from a woman between 18 and 29 years old with Graves' ophthalmopathy. The chain recombines TRBV7-9 with TRBJ1-2; tentatively, D is TRBD1 (6 bases). CDR3: CASSLGDNGYTF. The CDR3 nucleotides are TGTGCCAGCAGCTTAGGGGACAATGGCTACACCTTC.